The 21 T cell receptor beta chains given below trace back to one sample, sequenced in a study of radiation and T cells in renal cell carcinoma. Time point given: blood 4 weeks post-SBRT, at nephrectomy. Documented treatment: 15 Gy SBRT to primary tumor, nephrectomy 4 weeks later. The method was immunoSEQ multiplex PCR; TCRdb's version includes in-frame clones alone and lacks a portion of them. The table has around 100,000 clones, approximately 82% seen once. The source material was blood, sampled from a patient whose treatment included radiotherapy and nephrectomy. The receptors derive from a man aged 55 to 70 with renal cell carcinoma.

The V call is TRBV15, the J call TRBJ1-4; D is possibly TRBD1 (5 bases). Trimming took 0 bases from V and 2 from J, leaving 19 bases between them. The germline gives CDR1 LNHNV, CDR2 YYDKDF (reference sequence). This CDR3 is 19 amino acids long. CDR3 protein: CATSRDPPGGSTTNEKLFF. The CDR3 nucleotides read TGTGCCACCAGCAGAGATCCTCCCGGGGGGAGTACGACTAATGAAAAACTGTTTTTT.

The V call is TRBV29-1, the J call TRBJ2-1, with 10 nucleotides matching TRBD2. The CDR3 totals 13 residues. V trimming: 4 bases; J trimming: 9 bases; junction bases outside the gene matches: 6. Germline CDR1 and CDR2: SQVTM and ANQGSEA. The CDR3 bases are TGCAGCGTTGTTCTAGCGGGAGAGGGTGAGCAGTTCTTC. This codes for CSVVLAGEGEQFF.

The chain links TRBV28 to TRBJ1-3; D call uncertain. The germline V and J ends were trimmed by 6 bases and 4 bases, with 7 bases remaining between them. The CDR3 sequence is 12 residues long. The germline V gene has CDR1 MDHEN and CDR2 SYDVKM. CDR3 bases: TGTGCCAGCAGCGGATACGGAAACACCATATATTTT. This encodes CASSGYGNTIYF.

This clone was seen at least ten times. This chain links TRBV9 with TRBJ2-1; D may correspond to TRBD1 or TRBD2 (5 bases each). The CDR3 contains 15 residues. The germline V and J ends were trimmed by 0 bases and 4 bases, with 11 bases remaining between them. Germline V CDR1 and CDR2: SGDLS, YYNGEE. The CDR3 DNA is TGTGCCAGCAGCGTAGGGATTGGGGGATACAATGAGCAGTTCTTC. This translates into CASSVGIGGYNEQFF.

Only one count was recorded for this clone. This chain links TRBV19 with TRBJ2-5, with TRBD1 matching over 9 bases. Losses at the gene ends were 1 base for V and 1 base for J; bases not matched to a gene: 7. CDR1 and CDR2 from the germline V gene are LNHDA and SQIVND (reference sequence). The CDR3 extends over 17 amino acids. CDR3 sequence reads: CASSIGFGTGTQETQYF. The CDR3 bases are TGTGCCAGTAGTATAGGATTCGGGACAGGGACCCAAGAGACCCAGTACTTC.

The chain employs TRBV5-4 and TRBJ1-2; D remains ambiguous. CDR3 length: 13 amino acids. Trimming left V 0 bases short and J 2 bases short, with 5 bases between. Germline loops: CDR1 SGHNT, CDR2 YYREEE (reference sequence). CDR3 DNA: TGTGCCAGCAGCTTGGAACAGAACTATGGCTACACCTTC. Translated: CASSLEQNYGYTF. The whole variable domain, filled in from reference TRBV5-4 and TRBJ1-2, reads ETGVTQSPTHLIKTRGQQVTLRCSSQSGHNTVSWYQQALGQGPQFIFQYYREEENGRGNFPPRFSGLQFPNYSSELNVNALELDDSALYLCASSLEQNYGYTFGSGTRLTVV.

The DNA of the CDR3 is TGTGCCAGCAGTTCCCTTGGGACTAGCGGGATGGAGACCCAGTACTTC. The encoded protein is CASSSLGTSGMETQYF. The chain carries TRBV27 and TRBJ2-5, with 13 bases lining up with TRBD2. Germline V gene lookup returns CDR1 MNHEY and CDR2 SMNVEV (reference sequence). The CDR3 totals 16 residues. V lost 4 bases to trimming and J lost 5 bases; unmatched junction nucleotides: 7.

The CDR3 protein is CASSQDQIGTGTNEQFF. CDR3 coding DNA: TGCGCCAGCAGCCAAGATCAGATAGGGACAGGCACCAATGAGCAGTTCTTC. This chain connects TRBV4-1 to TRBJ2-1; 8 nucleotides agree with TRBD1. The CDR3 is 17 residues long. Per the germline V gene, CDR1 is MGHRA and CDR2 is YSYEKL. The trim removed 0 bases at V and 6 bases at J, leaving 10 bases unmatched.

The J gene is TRBJ2-3, the V gene TRBV11-1; TRBD1 or TRBD2 may be the D gene (5 bases each). The CDR3 is 15 residues long. CDR1 SGHAT and CDR2 FQDESV come from the germline V gene (reference sequence). The ends were cut back, 2 bases at V and 3 bases at J, with 12 bases in the middle. The CDR3 sequence: CASSLIYEGTDTQYF. DNA for the CDR3: TGTGCCAGCAGCTTAATTTACGAGGGGACAGATACGCAGTATTTT.

The count of this clone is one. This chain joins TRBV7-6 and TRBJ2-1; D call uncertain. Germline values: CDR1 SGHVS, CDR2 FNYEAQ. V lost 1 base and J 4 bases, leaving 11 bases between the germline ends. The CDR3 is 15 amino acids. CDR3 DNA: TGTGCCAGCAGCTTAGTAGCCCAGAATTACAATGAGCAGTTCTTC. Amino acid sequence: CASSLVAQNYNEQFF.

CDR3 nucleotide sequence: TGTGCCAGCAGTTTCGGCAGGCAGTACGAGCAGTACTTC. The encoded protein is CASSFGRQYEQYF. The rearrangement uses TRBV27 and TRBJ2-7, with D unresolved. The V and J ends lost 3 bases and 4 bases respectively, with 10 bases between them. The CDR3 is 13 amino acids. Germline V gene sequence: CDR1 MNHEY, CDR2 SMNVEV (reference sequence).

The V and J genes are TRBV14 and TRBJ2-7; D gene ambiguous. V was pared by 1 base and J by 1 base, with 20 bases between. CDR3 length: 18 amino acids. The germline CDR1 and CDR2 sequences are SGHDN and FVKESK. The CDR3 is CASSQVPDYPMKSYEQYF. In nucleotides, the CDR3 is TGTGCCAGCAGCCAAGTCCCGGATTACCCGATGAAATCCTACGAGCAGTACTTC.

V is TRBV10-3 and J is TRBJ2-7, with 7 bases matching TRBD1. Germline values: CDR1 ENHRY, CDR2 SYGVKD. With 5 bases clipped from V and 0 bases from J, the junction kept 13 bases outside the gene matches. This CDR3 comprises 17 residues. Here the CDR3 DNA reads TGTGCCATCAGTCCCGGACAGGACCCACTAAGCTCCTACGAGCAGTACTTC. Protein product: CAISPGQDPLSSYEQYF.

CDR3 sequence: CASSQDRQAGQYF. The DNA of the CDR3 is TGCGCCAGCAGCCAAGATCGCCAGGCCGGGCAGTACTTC. The chain couples TRBV4-1 to TRBJ2-7, with D unresolved. The CDR3 extends over 13 amino acids. Looked up from germline, CDR1 is MGHRA and CDR2 is YSYEKL. V gave up 0 bases and J gave up 9 bases, with 12 bases separating them.

V is TRBV4-1 and J is TRBJ2-5; D might be TRBD1 (5 bases). From germline, CDR1 is MGHRA and CDR2 YSYEKL. The CDR3 has 13 residues. V was shortened by 5 bases and J by 2 bases, with 9 bases between the two germline ends. The CDR3 is CASSGAPQETQYF. For the CDR3, the DNA is TGCGCCAGCAGCGGGGCCCCTCAAGAGACCCAGTACTTC.

The chain has TRBV19 and TRBJ1-4; unclear D gene. The CDR3 is 13 residues long. Germline values: CDR1 LNHDA, CDR2 SQIVND (reference sequence). The germline V and J ends were trimmed by 6 bases and 4 bases, with 9 bases remaining between them. The CDR3 DNA reads as TGTGCCAGTAGCGGCACCAATAATGAAAAACTGTTTTTT. It codes for CASSGTNNEKLFF.

This sequence joins TRBV19 and TRBJ2-6; no clear D gene. Germline V gene sequence: CDR1 LNHDA, CDR2 SQIVND (reference sequence). The V end lost 3 bases, the J end lost 0 bases, and 15 bases lay between the germline ends. The CDR3 length is 18 residues. The CDR3 protein is CASSIQQFLPSGANVLTF. The CDR3 DNA follows: TGTGCCAGTAGTATCCAACAGTTCCTTCCCTCTGGGGCCAACGTCCTGACTTTC.

The chain has TRBV2 and TRBJ2-5, with D unresolved. Germline-derived CDR1 and CDR2 are SNHLY and FYNNEI. The CDR3 is 11 residues long. V was shortened by 6 bases and J by 5 bases, with 7 bases between the two germline ends. In DNA, the CDR3 is TGTGCCAGCAGCCCAGCGGAGACCCAGTACTTC. Translation gives CASSPAETQYF.

This clone was counted only a few times. The J gene is TRBJ2-7, the V gene TRBV10-2, with 7 bases that match TRBD1. Germline V gene sequence: CDR1 WSHSY, CDR2 SAAADI. The CDR3 has 12 residues. Trimming at V came to 8 bases and at J to 2 bases, leaving 3 bases not matched to a gene. The CDR3 region is CASVDRAYEQYF. As DNA, the CDR3 is TGCGCCAGCGTAGACAGGGCCTACGAGCAGTACTTC.

J is TRBJ2-3 and V is TRBV5-1; 8 nucleotides align to TRBD2. The CDR3 loop spans 14 amino acids. The V and J ends lost 0 bases and 5 bases, in that order; junction bases with no gene match: 2. Germline-derived CDR1 and CDR2 are SGHRS and YFSETQ. The CDR3 is CASSLESGRDTQYF. The CDR3 nucleotides read TGCGCCAGCAGCTTGGAAAGCGGGAGAGATACGCAGTATTTT.

V is TRBV5-1 and J is TRBJ2-1; D is unclear. CDR3 length: 13 amino acids. CDR1 and CDR2 (germline): SGHRS, YFSETQ. Trimming removed 6 bases at V and 4 bases at J, with 11 bases between. In DNA, the CDR3 is TGCGCCAGCAATGAGATTCCTTACAATGAGCAGTTCTTC. Amino acids: CASNEIPYNEQFF.